Listed here are 17 T cell receptor beta chains from one sample, sequenced in a study of blood T cells in healthy people across ages. Primed by a sample-barcoded 5' primer and a J-beta primer mix, a second PCR proceeded for about 6 to 11 cycles. Via MiXCR, TCRdb re-called the 5' RACE reads, giving one row per CDR3 protein. Of some 1.5 million distinct CDR3 sequences in the sample, under 55% were seen once. The sample taken for sequencing was blood. The receptors here all came from a woman under 30 in good health.

This clonotype was detected only a few times. The chain recombines TRBV20-1 with TRBJ2-3; the D is unclear. Trimming left V 3 bases short and J 4 bases short, with 8 bases between. This CDR3 has 12 amino acids. Looked up from germline, CDR1 is DFQATT and CDR2 is SNEGSKA (reference sequence). CDR3: CSASLGSDTQYF. The CDR3 DNA reads as TGCAGTGCTAGTCTCGGTTCAGATACGCAGTATTTT.

The chain is built from TRBV24-1 and TRBJ2-3, with 9 nucleotides matching TRBD1. The V segment lost 2 bases and the J segment 3 bases; nucleotides outside the gene matches: 5. There are 16 residues in the CDR3. Germline V CDR1 and CDR2: KGHDR, SFDVKD. DNA for the CDR3: TGTGCCACCAGTGATTCCGGACAGGGGAAGACAGATACGCAGTATTTT. Translated, it gives CATSDSGQGKTDTQYF.

This clonotype showed up just a few times. The V call is TRBV4-3, the J call TRBJ1-2; no clear D gene. The CDR3 has 15 amino acids. From germline, CDR1 is LGHNA and CDR2 YSLEER. V lost 0 bases to trimming and J lost 2 bases, with 10 bases between them. DNA of the CDR3: TGCGCCAGCAGCCAAGATTCCCAGGACAACTATGGCTACACCTTC. This gives the protein CASSQDSQDNYGYTF.

The gene calls are TRBV9 and TRBJ2-4, with D perhaps TRBD2 (6 bases). The end of the DNA aligns better with TRBJ2-7, so the J call may be wrong. This CDR3 region has 13 residues. Germline CDR1 and CDR2: SGDLS and YYNGEE. In DNA form, the CDR3 reads TGTGCCAGCAGCTACGGGACTCCCGTCGAGCAGTACTTC. This encodes CASSYGTPVEQYF.

For this clonotype: A much larger clone differs by one base, so this may be a read error. The J gene is TRBJ2-7, the V gene TRBV7-8; no firm D call. CDR3 length equals 15 residues. Germline CDR1 is SGHVS and CDR2 is FQNEAQ. Here the CDR3 DNA reads TGTACCAGCAGCCCGCCCTCTAACGCCCACTACGAGCAGTACTTC. Its protein product is CTSSPPSNAHYEQYF.

The sample holds a few counts of this clonotype. CDR3 sequence (DNA): TGTGCCAGCACAGGGGTCTGGAATCAGCCCCAGCATTTT. Amino acids: CASTGVWNQPQHF. The chain combines TRBV2 with TRBJ1-5, with a tentative D call TRBD1 (6 bases). Trimming took 7 bases from V and 4 from J, leaving 11 bases between them. The germline CDR1 and CDR2 sequences are SNHLY and FYNNEI. The CDR3 is 13 amino acids.

This chain links TRBV12-3 or TRBV12-4 with TRBJ1-5; the D is unclear. V lost 2 bases and J 9 bases, leaving 14 bases between the germline ends. The CDR3 has 14 residues. CDR3 nucleotides: TGTGCCAGCAGTTTAATCAGCGTAGGGTGGCCCCAGCATTTT. Protein: CASSLISVGWPQHF.

The table lists this clonotype with a few counts. This rearrangement joins TRBV2 to TRBJ2-3; D gene ambiguous. The CDR3 covers 15 residues. Deletions cut 4 bases from V and 6 bases from J, with 17 bases between. Germline V gene lookup returns CDR1 SNHLY and CDR2 FYNNEI. This chain's CDR3 is CASSVELPTSDTQYF. The DNA of the CDR3 is TGTGCCAGCAGTGTAGAACTTCCAACGAGTGATACGCAGTATTTT.

J is TRBJ2-1 and V is TRBV10-3; D call uncertain. The DNA matches TRBJ2-7 better at its end, which makes the J call doubtful. Germline CDR1 and CDR2: ENHRY and SYGVKD. The CDR3 is made up of 15 amino acids. Written as DNA, the CDR3 is TGTGCCATCAGTGAAGCGTCAGCAACGTACAATGAGCAGTACTTC. It codes for CAISEASATYNEQYF.

Turning to this clonotype: A junction boundary mismatches the germline segment, possibly from a read error. The rearrangement joins TRBV6-5 to TRBJ1-1, with a possible D match to TRBD1 (6 bases). This CDR3 spans 13 amino acids. CDR1 MNHEY and CDR2 SVGAGI come from the germline V gene. DNA of the CDR3: TGTGCCAGCAGTCATCAGGGGAACCCTGAAGCTTTCTTT. It encodes CASSHQGNPEAFF.

This chain joins TRBV7-9 and TRBJ2-3, with D tentatively TRBD2 (6 bases). Trimming left V 4 bases short and J 2 bases short, with 10 bases between. CDR3 length: 14 residues. The germline gives CDR1 SEHNR, CDR2 FQNEAQ (reference sequence). DNA for the CDR3: TGTGCCAGCAGCTCCGTAGCGGACACAGATACGCAGTATTTT. Its protein product is CASSSVADTDTQYF.

This clonotype was seen only a few times. This rearrangement joins TRBV12-3 or TRBV12-4 to TRBJ1-4; D gene ambiguous. The V end was cut by 1 base, the J end by 2 bases, with 8 bases between. There are 15 residues in the CDR3. The CDR3: CASSLVVSTNEKLFF. CDR3 nucleotide sequence: TGTGCCAGCAGTTTAGTAGTATCGACTAATGAAAAACTGTTTTTT.

This clonotype was detected only a few times. The CDR3 DNA follows: TGTGCCAGCAGCGTGGACAGGGGGCAGGAAAAACTGTTTTTT. Amino acid sequence: CASSVDRGQEKLFF. V usage is TRBV7-2 and J usage is TRBJ1-4, with 11 bases matching TRBD1. The CDR3 runs 14 residues. Germline CDR1 SGHTA, CDR2 FQGNSA. With 5 bases clipped from V and 8 bases from J, the junction kept 4 bases outside the gene matches.

The CDR3 region has the DNA TGTGCCAGCAGTTTGTCGCGGGACATTCAGTACTTC. As protein: CASSLSRDIQYF. The chain carries TRBV7-2 and TRBJ2-7; D is perhaps TRBD2 (5 bases). Judging by the DNA end, TRBJ2-4 fits better; the J call may be wrong. Germline CDR1 reads SGHTA; CDR2 reads FQGNSA. This CDR3 is built from 12 residues.

The chain employs TRBV2 and TRBJ2-7; D is perhaps TRBD2 (5 bases). Trimming pared 4 bases from V and 7 bases from J, leaving 26 bases between. This CDR3 has 17 residues. The germline CDR1 and CDR2 sequences are SNHLY and FYNNEI. CDR3 DNA: TGTGCCAGCAGTGTCGCCGGCCTTGGGAGCTCCTACAATGAGCAGTACTTC. This translates into CASSVAGLGSSYNEQYF.

The chain couples TRBV11-2 to TRBJ2-1, with no clear D. V was clipped by 0 bases and J by 8 bases, with 14 bases between them. Germline V lookup: CDR1 SGHAT, CDR2 FQNNGV. The CDR3 has 15 amino acids. The CDR3 region is CASSLDEPAAHEQFF. CDR3 DNA sequence: TGTGCCAGCAGCTTAGATGAGCCTGCCGCCCATGAGCAGTTCTTC.

The CDR3, as DNA: TGCAGTACTGTGTTTAATCCGAACACTGAAGCTTTCTTT. Its protein is CSTVFNPNTEAFF. The rearrangement uses TRBV20-1 and TRBJ1-1; D is ambiguous. Germline V gene lookup returns CDR1 DFQATT and CDR2 SNEGSKA (reference sequence). The V end lost 8 bases, the J end lost 1 base, and 14 bases lay between the germline ends. The CDR3 extends over 13 amino acids.